One and the same sample provided the 9 T cell receptor beta chains below, sequenced in a study of PD-L1 blockade in urothelial cancer. TCRdb's copy holds only in-frame clones and misses some; the assay was immunoSEQ multiplex PCR. The data hold some 60,000 clones, with more than 70% observed a single time. The sample was PBMCs, taken around atezolizumab (anti-PD-L1) treatment. The receptors here all came from a man aged 45-65 years with urothelial cancer.

CDR3 bases: TGCGCCAGTAAAACGGGAGCACGTAACACTGAAGCTTTCTTT. It yields the protein CASKTGARNTEAFF. The chain recombines TRBV5-1 with TRBJ1-1; no firm D call. CDR1 SGHRS and CDR2 YFSETQ come from the germline V gene. The germline V and J ends were trimmed by 8 bases and 2 bases, with 16 bases remaining between them. The CDR3 contains 14 residues.

The V gene is TRBV19, the J gene TRBJ2-1; 10 bases are a match to TRBD2. Germline loops: CDR1 LNHDA, CDR2 SQIVND (reference sequence). The CDR3 is 15 amino acids. V shed 3 bases, J shed 4 bases, and the junction held 3 bases outside the gene matches. The CDR3 here is CASSIRAGGYNEQFF. In DNA form, the CDR3 reads TGTGCCAGTAGTATTCGAGCGGGAGGGTACAATGAGCAGTTCTTC.

The rearrangement uses TRBV6-1 and TRBJ2-2; TRBD1 agrees at 7 bases. The ends lost 5 bases at V and 0 bases at J; junction bases unmatched: 3. The V gene's germline CDR1 is MNHNS and CDR2 SASEGT. The CDR3 is 15 residues long. The CDR3 spells CASSSGGPNTGELFF. In DNA form, the CDR3 reads TGTGCCAGCAGTTCAGGGGGTCCGAACACCGGGGAGCTGTTTTTT.

The chain recombines TRBV6-4 with TRBJ2-3; 8 nucleotides align to TRBD2. Germline values: CDR1 MRHNA, CDR2 SNTAGT. J lost 2 bases, V lost 4 bases, and 2 bases had no gene match. The CDR3 sequence is 14 residues long. The CDR3 coding sequence is TGTGCCAGCAGTGTTAGCGGGGCCACAGATACGCAGTATTTT. This translates into CASSVSGATDTQYF.

The chain uses TRBV14 and TRBJ2-3; 11 nucleotides line up with TRBD2. The CDR3 consists of 16 residues. J gave up 4 bases and V 4 bases, and 7 bases lay outside the gene matches. Germline CDR1 reads SGHDN; CDR2 reads FVKESK. Here the CDR3 reads CASSPLAGGGADTQYF. CDR3 DNA: TGTGCCAGCAGCCCGCTAGCGGGAGGCGGTGCAGATACGCAGTATTTT. The entire variable domain, with the rest obtained from reference TRBV14 and TRBJ2-3, is as follows: EAGVTQFPSHSVIEKGQTVTLRCDPISGHDNLYWYRRVMGKEIKFLLHFVKESKQDESGMPNNRFLAERTGGTYSTLKVQPAELEDSGVYFCASSPLAGGGADTQYFGPGTRLTVL.

V is TRBV5-1 and J is TRBJ2-5; D gene unclear. Germline V lookup: CDR1 SGHRS, CDR2 YFSETQ. There are 13 residues in the CDR3. V dropped 0 bases and J dropped 5 bases, with 8 bases sitting between them. The CDR3: CASSLELLETQYF. The CDR3 DNA reads TGCGCCAGCAGCTTGGAACTCTTGGAGACCCAGTACTTC.

The chain joins TRBV6-5 to TRBJ2-7; 9 positions agree with TRBD2. V was clipped by 7 bases and J by 6 bases; unmatched bases: 7. The CDR3 covers 13 residues. Germline CDR1 and CDR2: MNHEY and SVGAGI. CDR3 amino acids: CASKASGKGEQYF. Here the CDR3 DNA reads TGTGCCAGCAAGGCTAGCGGGAAGGGCGAGCAGTACTTC.

The V call is TRBV5-1, the J call TRBJ2-4, with unresolved D. CDR3 length equals 12 residues. Germline V gene lookup returns CDR1 SGHRS and CDR2 YFSETQ. V shed 3 bases and J shed 9 bases, with 10 bases lying between them. CDR3 sequence: CASSSEIGIQYF. The DNA of the CDR3 is TGCGCCAGCAGCTCGGAGATTGGCATTCAGTACTTC.

The chain has TRBV11-3 and TRBJ1-2; D gene ambiguous. Germline-derived CDR1 and CDR2 are SGHNT and YENEEA. Trimming took off 5 bases at V and 4 bases at J, with 14 bases between the two ends. The CDR3 is 14 residues long. The CDR3 region is CASSLSRIFYGYTF. The CDR3 DNA sequence: TGTGCCAGCAGCCTATCGCGGATTTTCTATGGCTACACCTTC.